The 3 T cell receptor beta chains below were found in one sample sequenced in a study of control samples from healthy donors and cancer patients (dated by TCRdb to 2020 to 2022). Libraries were made using the immunoSEQ multiplex PCR assay. TCRdb carries this immuneACCESS record with in-frame sequences only. Its versions omit some clonotypes, under half of them owing to an unresolved V gene in the studies checked, with the rest unexplained. The sample contains 100,000 or so clones, 79% of them found a single time. Clones ranked in the top ten supply approximately 10% of the sample. Sequenced input: blood. These TCRs come from a young woman in good health.

CDR3 DNA sequence: TGTGCCACCAGCAGAGATCTCGGAGTTGAAGCTTTCTTT. This codes for CATSRDLGVEAFF. J is TRBJ1-1 and V is TRBV15; D is ambiguous. The ends were cut back, 0 bases at V and 7 bases at J, with 9 bases in the middle. Germline V gene lookup returns CDR1 LNHNV and CDR2 YYDKDF (reference sequence). The CDR3 covers 13 residues.

The chain carries TRBV27 and TRBJ1-4, with D maybe TRBD1 (5 bases). Deletions cut 5 bases from V and 5 bases from J, with 12 bases between. This CDR3 spans 14 amino acids. The germline V gene has CDR1 MNHEY and CDR2 SMNVEV (reference sequence). The CDR3 sequence is CASSTGRNNEKLFF. The CDR3 coding sequence is TGTGCCAGCAGTACAGGACGGAACAATGAAAAACTGTTTTTT. Full variable domain (remainder filled in from reference TRBV27 and TRBJ1-4): EAQVTQNPRYLITVTGKKLTVTCSQNMNHEYMSWYRQDPGLGLRQIYYSMNVEVTDKGDVPEGYKVSRKEKRNFPLILESPSPNQTSLYFCASSTGRNNEKLFFGSGTQLSVL.

Here the CDR3 DNA reads TGTGCCAGCAGCTTAGGACAGAGCTCTGGAAACACCATATATTTT. Amino acid sequence: CASSLGQSSGNTIYF. This chain joins TRBV7-2 and TRBJ1-3, with D possibly being TRBD1 (5 bases). From germline, CDR1 is SGHTA and CDR2 FQGNSA. The ends were cut back, 1 base at V and 0 bases at J, with 7 bases in the middle. The CDR3 is 15 residues long. Drawing the rest from reference TRBV7-2 and TRBJ1-3, the complete variable domain is GAGVSQSPSNKVTEKGKDVELRCDPISGHTALYWYRQSLGQGLEFLIYFQGNSAPDKSGLPSDRFSAERTGGSVSTLTIQRTQQEDSAVYLCASSLGQSSGNTIYFGEGSWLTVV.